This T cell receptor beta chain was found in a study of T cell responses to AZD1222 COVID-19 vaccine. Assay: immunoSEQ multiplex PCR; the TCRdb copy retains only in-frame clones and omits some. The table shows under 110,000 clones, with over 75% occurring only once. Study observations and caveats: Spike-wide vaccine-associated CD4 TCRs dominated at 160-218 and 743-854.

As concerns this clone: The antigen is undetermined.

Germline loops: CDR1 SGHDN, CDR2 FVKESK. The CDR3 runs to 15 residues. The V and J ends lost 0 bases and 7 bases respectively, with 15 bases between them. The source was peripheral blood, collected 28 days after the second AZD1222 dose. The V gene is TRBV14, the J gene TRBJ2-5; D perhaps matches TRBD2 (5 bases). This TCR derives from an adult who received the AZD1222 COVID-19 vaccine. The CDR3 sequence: CASSQDLPYRGTQYF. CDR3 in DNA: TGTGCCAGCAGCCAAGATTTGCCCTACCGGGGGACCCAGTACTTC. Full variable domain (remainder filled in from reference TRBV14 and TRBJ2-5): EAGVTQFPSHSVIEKGQTVTLRCDPISGHDNLYWYRRVMGKEIKFLLHFVKESKQDESGMPNNRFLAERTGGTYSTLKVQPAELEDSGVYFCASSQDLPYRGTQYFGPGTRLLVL.